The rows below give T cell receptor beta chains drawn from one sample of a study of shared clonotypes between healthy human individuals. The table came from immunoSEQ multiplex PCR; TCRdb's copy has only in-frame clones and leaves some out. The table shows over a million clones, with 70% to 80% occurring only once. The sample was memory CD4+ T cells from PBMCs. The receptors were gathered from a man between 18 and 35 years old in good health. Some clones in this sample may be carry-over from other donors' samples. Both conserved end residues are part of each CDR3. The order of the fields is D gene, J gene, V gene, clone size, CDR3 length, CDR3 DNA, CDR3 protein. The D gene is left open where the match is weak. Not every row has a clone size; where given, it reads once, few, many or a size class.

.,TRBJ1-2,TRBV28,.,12,TGTGCCAGCAGCACAGGGAACTATGGCTACACCTTC,CASSTGNYGYTF
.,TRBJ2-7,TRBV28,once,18,TGTGCCAGCAGTTTTGCCCTCGGCAGACACCTAGGGAGCTCCGAGCAGTACTTC,CASSFALGRHLGSSEQYF
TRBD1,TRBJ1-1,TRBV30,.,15,TGTGCCTGGAAAAGAGGACAGGGGGAAGGGGGTGAAGCTTTCTTT,CAWKRGQGEGGEAFF
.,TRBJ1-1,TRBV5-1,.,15,TGCGCCAGCAGCTTCAATGCGGGGTTGGACACTGAAGCTTTCTTT,CASSFNAGLDTEAFF
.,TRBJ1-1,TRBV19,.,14,TGTGCCAGTAGTAGCCCGGCGGCCAAGGATGAAGCTTTCTTT,CASSSPAAKDEAFF
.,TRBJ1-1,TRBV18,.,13,TGTGCCAGCTCACCTTCTGGGACGACTGAAGCTTTCTTT,CASSPSGTTEAFF
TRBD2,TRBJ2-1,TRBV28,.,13,TGTGCCACCGCGGGGGGCTCCTACAATGAGCAGTTCTTC,CATAGGSYNEQFF
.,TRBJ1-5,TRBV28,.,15,TGTGCCAGCGCTTGGGGAGGGAATAGCAATCAGCCCCAGCATTTT,CASAWGGNSNQPQHF
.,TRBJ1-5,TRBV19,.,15,TGTGCCAGTAGTGCAGAGAGGAGCTACAATCAGCCCCAGCATTTT,CASSAERSYNQPQHF
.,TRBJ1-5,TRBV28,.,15,TGTGCCAGTACTCAGGTCGGCCCCAGCAATCAGCCCCAGCATTTT,CASTQVGPSNQPQHF
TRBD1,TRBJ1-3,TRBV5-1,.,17,TGCGCCAGCAGCGTAGGGACAGTGGACCTATCTGGAAACACCATATATTTT,CASSVGTVDLSGNTIYF
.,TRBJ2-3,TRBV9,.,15,TGTGCCAGCAGCGTAGAAGGGATACTCACAGATACGCAGTATTTT,CASSVEGILTDTQYF
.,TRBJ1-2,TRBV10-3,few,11,TGTGCCATCAGCAGGCAGGGTGGCTACACCTTC,CAISRQGGYTF
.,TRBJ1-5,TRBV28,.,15,TGTGCCAGCAGCTCCGGGGGGGCCGGGAATCAGCCCCAGCATTTT,CASSSGGAGNQPQHF
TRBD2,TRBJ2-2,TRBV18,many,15,TGTGCCAGCTCACCCCAGCGGGAAAACACCGGGGAGCTGTTTTTT,CASSPQRENTGELFF
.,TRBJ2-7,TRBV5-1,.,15,TGCGCCAGCAGCCGGGGGGACAGGCCCCCTGAAGAGCAGTACTTC,CASSRGDRPPEEQYF
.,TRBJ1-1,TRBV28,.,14,TGTGCCAGCAGCCCCCGGGCCCTCGGGACTGAAGCTTTCTTT,CASSPRALGTEAFF
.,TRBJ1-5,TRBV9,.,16,TGTGCCAGCAGCGTAATAAGACCCCCTAGCAATCAGCCCCAGCATTTT,CASSVIRPPSNQPQHF
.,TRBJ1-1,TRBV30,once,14,TGTGCCTGGAGTGTACCAGGGTTGACCACTGAAGCTTTCTTT,CAWSVPGLTTEAFF
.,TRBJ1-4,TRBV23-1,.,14,TGCGCCAGCAGCCTAGGGGACATGAACGAAAAACTGTTTTTT,CASSLGDMNEKLFF
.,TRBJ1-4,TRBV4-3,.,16,TGCGCCAGCAGCGAAGGAGGGTGGGCAGCGAATGAAAAACTGTTTTTT,CASSEGGWAANEKLFF
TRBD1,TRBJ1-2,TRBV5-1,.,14,TGCGCCAGCAGCTTGGGGCAGGGGGACTATGGCTACACCTTC,CASSLGQGDYGYTF
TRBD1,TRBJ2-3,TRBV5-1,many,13,TGCGCCAGCAGGGACAGGGAAGGAGATACGCAGTATTTT,CASRDREGDTQYF
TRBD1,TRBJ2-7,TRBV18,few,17,TGTGCCAGCTCACCGTCCCCCAGGGGGCCTAGCTCCTACGAGCAGTACTTC,CASSPSPRGPSSYEQYF
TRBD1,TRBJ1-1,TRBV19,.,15,TGTGCCAGTAATGACAGGGGAAGGGAGAACACTGAAGCTTTCTTT,CASNDRGRENTEAFF
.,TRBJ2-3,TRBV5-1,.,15,TGCGCCAGCAGGTCTGCCGCCCGACCCTCAGATACGCAGTATTTT,CASRSAARPSDTQYF
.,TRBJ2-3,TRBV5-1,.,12,TGCGCCAGCGGGGTAGCTTCGGATACGCAGTATTTT,CASGVASDTQYF
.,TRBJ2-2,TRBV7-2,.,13,TGTGCCAGCAGCTTAGGACCAACCGGGGAGCTGTTTTTT,CASSLGPTGELFF
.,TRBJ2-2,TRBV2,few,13,TGTGCCAGCAGGGACAGCGCCCCCGGGGAGCTGTTTTTT,CASRDSAPGELFF
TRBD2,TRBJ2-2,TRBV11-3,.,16,TGTGCCAGCAGCGATCCTAGCGGGAGCAACACCGGGGAGCTGTTTTTT,CASSDPSGSNTGELFF
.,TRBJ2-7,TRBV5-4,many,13,TGTGCCAGCAGCATCCAGGGAAGGACCGAGCAGTACTTC,CASSIQGRTEQYF
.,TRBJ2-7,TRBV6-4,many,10,TGTGCCAGCGGGCACTACGAGCAGTACTTC,CASGHYEQYF
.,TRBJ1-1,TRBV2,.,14,TGTGCCAGCAGGCCCGGGACCGCGAACACTGAAGCTTTCTTT,CASRPGTANTEAFF
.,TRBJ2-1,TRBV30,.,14,TGTGCCTGGAGCGTCGGGACGGCTGACAATGAGCAGTTCTTC,CAWSVGTADNEQFF
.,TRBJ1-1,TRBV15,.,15,TGTGCCACCAGCAGAGTGTCAGGCGGGAACACTGAAGCTTTCTTT,CATSRVSGGNTEAFF
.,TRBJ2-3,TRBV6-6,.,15,TGTGCCAGCAGTGCCAGCGGGCTGTCTACAGATACGCAGTATTTT,CASSASGLSTDTQYF
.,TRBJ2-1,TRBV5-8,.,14,TGTGCCAGCAGCTTGGGGAACCCCTACAATGAGCAGTTCTTC,CASSLGNPYNEQFF
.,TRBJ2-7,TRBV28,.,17,TGTGCCAGCAGTGCTGAGGGATACCCATTGGGGCCCTACGAGCAGTACTTC,CASSAEGYPLGPYEQYF
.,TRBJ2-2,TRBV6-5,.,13,TGTGCCAGCGTGGGGGTGGGCACCGGGGAGCTGTTTTTT,CASVGVGTGELFF
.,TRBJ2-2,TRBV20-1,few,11,TGCAGTGCTAGAGTACGTGGGGAGCTGTTTTTT,CSARVRGELFF